The 18 T cell receptor beta chains below were found in one sample sequenced in a study of blood T cell repertoires in COVID-19. Profiling relied on immunoSEQ multiplex PCR, and the TCRdb table lists in-frame clones only, not all of them. The sample holds about 120,000 clones; 80% to 90% are singletons and the top ten take more than 25%. Sequencing was carried out using peripheral blood. The source of these receptors is a woman in her 70s with acute or convalescent COVID-19.

This clone occurred a few times. V usage is TRBV12-3 or TRBV12-4 and J usage is TRBJ1-3, with D hard to call. V was trimmed by 3 bases and J by 4 bases, leaving 7 bases between them. The CDR3 contains 13 residues. The CDR3 is CASSLYRGNTIYF. CDR3 bases: TGTGCCAGCAGTTTGTATCGGGGAAACACCATATATTTT.

This rearrangement joins TRBV28 to TRBJ2-5; maybe TRBD2 (7 bases). Germline V lookup: CDR1 MDHEN, CDR2 SYDVKM. Trimming cost V 2 bases and J 1 base, with 11 bases left between them. The CDR3 consists of 15 residues. CDR3 sequence (DNA): TGTGCCAGCAGTTTAAGAGGGGGGGGCCAAGAGACCCAGTACTTC. Residues: CASSLRGGGQETQYF.

The rearrangement joins TRBV5-4 to TRBJ2-5, with 8 bases aligning to TRBD2. The CDR3 spans 14 residues. CDR1 and CDR2 from the germline V gene are SGHNT and YYREEE (reference sequence). V lost 4 bases, J lost 5 bases, and 7 bases stayed unmatched. The CDR3 loop is CASSLRGGRETQYF. The CDR3 nucleotides are TGTGCCAGCAGCCTCCGGGGGGGACGCGAGACCCAGTACTTC.

The V call is TRBV9, the J call TRBJ2-7; 8 bases line up with TRBD2. The CDR3 has 16 amino acids. Germline loops: CDR1 SGDLS, CDR2 YYNGEE. The trim removed 3 bases at V and 0 bases at J, leaving 8 bases unmatched. DNA of the CDR3: TGTGCCAGCAGCGGAAGTGTCGGGGGGGCCTCCTACGAGCAGTACTTC. Its translation: CASSGSVGGASYEQYF.

The rearrangement joins TRBV24-1 to TRBJ2-3; D remains ambiguous. Trimming cost V 4 bases and J 5 bases, with 9 bases left between them. CDR1 is KGHDR and CDR2 is SFDVKD in the germline V gene. The CDR3 is made up of 13 amino acids. The CDR3 sequence: CATSEPKRDTQYF. CDR3 nucleotides: TGTGCCACCAGTGAACCGAAGAGAGATACGCAGTATTTT.

The chain recombines TRBV7-2 with TRBJ1-6, with 7 positions matching TRBD1. J gave up 6 bases and V 8 bases, and 1 base lay outside the gene matches. CDR1 and CDR2 (germline): SGHTA, FQGNSA. This CDR3 has 12 amino acids. The chain's CDR3 is CASGTANSPLHF. DNA of the CDR3: TGTGCCAGCGGGACAGCTAATTCACCCCTCCACTTT.

The rearrangement joins TRBV25-1 to TRBJ2-1; D remains unclear. CDR3 size: 14 residues. The V end lost 7 bases, the J end lost 8 bases, and 18 bases lay between the germline ends. CDR1 is MGHDK and CDR2 is SYGVNS in the germline V gene. CDR3 DNA sequence: TGTGCCAGCAAAACAAGCTTCCCAAGCGATGAGCAGTTCTTC. This codes for CASKTSFPSDEQFF.

Here the CDR3 DNA reads TGTGCCAGCAGCTCGGACAGGGCGGGTGGCTACACCTTC. It is translated as CASSSDRAGGYTF. The rearrangement links TRBV11-2 to TRBJ1-2; 8 nucleotides align to TRBD1. V gave up 4 bases and J gave up 7 bases; unmatched junction bases: 5. This CDR3 contains 13 residues. The V gene's germline CDR1 is SGHAT and CDR2 FQNNGV.

The V call is TRBV24-1, the J call TRBJ2-1; 10 bases map to TRBD2. CDR1 KGHDR and CDR2 SFDVKD come from the germline V gene. CDR3 length equals 15 residues. Unmatched junction bases numbered 3, after V lost 3 bases and J lost 5 bases. CDR3 sequence reads: CATSDASGGDNEQFF. CDR3 in DNA: TGTGCCACCAGTGATGCAAGCGGGGGGGACAATGAGCAGTTCTTC.

V is TRBV11-3 and J is TRBJ2-2, with TRBD2 as a possible D gene (7 bases). Looked up from germline, CDR1 is SGHNT and CDR2 is YENEEA. Trimming took 11 bases from V and 4 from J, leaving 20 bases between them. CDR3 size: 15 residues. CDR3 amino acids: CASKGGDTGTGELFF. CDR3 DNA sequence: TGTGCCTCAAAGGGAGGGGACACTGGCACCGGGGAGCTGTTTTTT.

The chain has TRBV7-3 and TRBJ2-6; 7 nucleotides line up with TRBD1. V lost 5 bases, J lost 0 bases, and 7 bases stayed unmatched. This CDR3 has 17 amino acids. Germline V gene data show CDR1 as SGHTA and CDR2 as FQGTGA. In DNA, the CDR3 is TGTGCCAGCAGCCTAGGACAGGTTAGCTCTGGGGCCAACGTCCTGACTTTC. The encoded protein is CASSLGQVSSGANVLTF.

The chain recombines TRBV30 with TRBJ1-1; D is ambiguous. V was cut by 7 bases and J by 8 bases, with 20 bases left in between. This CDR3 is 13 amino acids long. Germline CDR1 and CDR2: GTSNPN and SVGIG (reference sequence). The CDR3 loop is CASNLASPPEAFF. CDR3 nucleotides: TGTGCCTCCAACCTCGCTAGCCCCCCCGAAGCTTTCTTT.

V usage is TRBV7-9 and J usage is TRBJ2-3; 7 bases line up with TRBD1. The CDR3 contains 15 residues. The germline V gene encodes CDR1 SEHNR and CDR2 FQNEAQ (reference sequence). Trimming cost V 5 bases and J 1 base; bases outside gene matches: 6. The CDR3 spells CASSQKGAGTDTQYF. The CDR3 DNA is TGTGCCAGCAGCCAAAAGGGGGCCGGCACAGATACGCAGTATTTT.

This clone showed up just once. The V and J genes are TRBV5-1 and TRBJ1-5, with TRBD1 matching 11 bases. Trimming took 4 bases from V and 6 from J; bases not matched to a gene: 6. Germline V CDR1 and CDR2: SGHRS, YFSETQ. The length of the CDR3 is 15 residues. CDR3 sequence: CASSIGTGGIQPQHF. The CDR3 bases are TGCGCCAGCAGCATAGGGACAGGGGGAATTCAGCCCCAGCATTTT.

This clone has just a few counts. The rearrangement uses TRBV25-1 and TRBJ1-1, with D tentatively TRBD1 (6 bases). The CDR3 length is 15 residues. CDR1 and CDR2 from the germline V gene are MGHDK and SYGVNS. V was trimmed by 2 bases and J by 1 base, leaving 11 bases between them. CDR3 sequence (DNA): TGTGCCAGCAGTGAACCGGGACACCCGAACACTGAAGCTTTCTTT. Protein: CASSEPGHPNTEAFF.

V gene TRBV6-1 combines with J gene TRBJ2-1; D possibly corresponds to TRBD2 (6 bases). The CDR3 has 13 amino acids. The V end lost 0 bases, the J end lost 12 bases, and 12 bases lay between the germline ends. The V gene's germline CDR1 is MNHNS and CDR2 SASEGT. The CDR3 is CASSEAGLMGQFF. CDR3 in DNA: TGTGCCAGCAGTGAAGCGGGACTTATGGGGCAGTTCTTC.

The CDR3 protein is CASSSTSGGLTDTQYF. In nucleotides, the CDR3 is TGTGCCAGCAGCTCTACTAGCGGGGGCCTCACAGATACGCAGTATTTT. V is TRBV5-6 and J is TRBJ2-3; 11 nucleotides agree with TRBD2. Germline assignment: CDR1 SGHDT and CDR2 YYEEEE. The J segment lost 2 bases and the V segment lost 3 bases, leaving 5 bases of the junction unmatched. The CDR3 has 16 residues.

The chain is built from TRBV19 and TRBJ1-1; 7 nucleotides match TRBD1. The CDR3 length is 15 residues. Germline assignment: CDR1 LNHDA and CDR2 SQIVND (reference sequence). V was pared by 6 bases and J by 5 bases, with 12 bases of the junction left unmatched. CDR3 bases: TGTGCCAGTAGCCCGAGGGGGCCCGGCTGGACTGAAGCTTTCTTT. This codes for CASSPRGPGWTEAFF.